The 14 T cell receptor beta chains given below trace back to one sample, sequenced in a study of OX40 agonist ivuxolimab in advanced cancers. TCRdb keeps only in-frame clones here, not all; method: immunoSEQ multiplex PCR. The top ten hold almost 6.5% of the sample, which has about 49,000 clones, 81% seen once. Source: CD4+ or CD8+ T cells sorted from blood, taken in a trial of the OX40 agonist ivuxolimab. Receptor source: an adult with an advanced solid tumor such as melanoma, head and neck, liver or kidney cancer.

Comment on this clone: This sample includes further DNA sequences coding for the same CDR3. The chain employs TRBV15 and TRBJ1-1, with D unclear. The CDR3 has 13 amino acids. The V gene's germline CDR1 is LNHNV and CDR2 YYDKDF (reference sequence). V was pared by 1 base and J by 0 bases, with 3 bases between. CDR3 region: CATSRGMNTEAFF. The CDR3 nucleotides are TGTGCCACCAGCAGAGGAATGAACACTGAAGCTTTCTTT.

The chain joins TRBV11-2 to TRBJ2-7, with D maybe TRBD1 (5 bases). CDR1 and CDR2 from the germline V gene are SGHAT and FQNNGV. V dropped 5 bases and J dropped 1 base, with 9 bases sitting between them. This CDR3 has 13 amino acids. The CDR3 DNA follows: TGTGCCAGCAGCCGCAGGGATTCCTACGAGCAGTACGTC. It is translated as CASSRRDSYEQYV.

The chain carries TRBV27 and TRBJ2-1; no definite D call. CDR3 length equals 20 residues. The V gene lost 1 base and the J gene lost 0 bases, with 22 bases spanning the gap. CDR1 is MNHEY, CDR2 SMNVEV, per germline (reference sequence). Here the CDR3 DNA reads TGTGCCAGCAGTTTATACCCCTCCGGAACCGTTTTTGACTCCTACAATGAGCAGTTCTTC. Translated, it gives CASSLYPSGTVFDSYNEQFF.

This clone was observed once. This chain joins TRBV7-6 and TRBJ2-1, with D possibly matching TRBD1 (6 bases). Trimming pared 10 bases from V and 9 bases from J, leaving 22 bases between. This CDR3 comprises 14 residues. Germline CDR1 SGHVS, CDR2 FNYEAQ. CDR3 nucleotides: TGTGCCACTCAAGCGGTGGGGGCGCTTAGTGAGCAGTTCTTC. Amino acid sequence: CATQAVGALSEQFF.

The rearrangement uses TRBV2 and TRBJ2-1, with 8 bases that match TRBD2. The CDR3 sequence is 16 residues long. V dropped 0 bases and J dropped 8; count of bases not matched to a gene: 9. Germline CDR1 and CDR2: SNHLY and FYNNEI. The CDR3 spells CASSEATGLGVYEQFF. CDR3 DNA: TGTGCCAGCAGTGAAGCGACGGGACTAGGGGTCTATGAGCAGTTCTTC.

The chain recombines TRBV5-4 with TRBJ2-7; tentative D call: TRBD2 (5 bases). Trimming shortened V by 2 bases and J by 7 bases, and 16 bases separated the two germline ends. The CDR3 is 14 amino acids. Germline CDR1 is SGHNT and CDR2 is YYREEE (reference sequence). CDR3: CASSFEGGAPEQYF. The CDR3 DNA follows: TGTGCCAGCAGCTTCGAGGGCGGAGCCCCTGAGCAGTACTTC. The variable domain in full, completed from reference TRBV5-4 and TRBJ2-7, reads ETGVTQSPTHLIKTRGQQVTLRCSSQSGHNTVSWYQQALGQGPQFIFQYYREEENGRGNFPPRFSGLQFPNYSSELNVNALELDDSALYLCASSFEGGAPEQYFGPGTRLTVT.

CDR3 in amino acids: CASSLWGANQPQHF. The CDR3 DNA reads as TGTGCCAGCAGTTTATGGGGGGCTAATCAGCCCCAGCATTTT. The chain carries TRBV27 and TRBJ1-5; tentative D call: TRBD1 (6 bases). The CDR3 is 14 amino acids. Trimming shortened V by 1 base and J by 4 bases, and 8 bases separated the two germline ends. The V gene's germline CDR1 is MNHEY and CDR2 SMNVEV (reference sequence).

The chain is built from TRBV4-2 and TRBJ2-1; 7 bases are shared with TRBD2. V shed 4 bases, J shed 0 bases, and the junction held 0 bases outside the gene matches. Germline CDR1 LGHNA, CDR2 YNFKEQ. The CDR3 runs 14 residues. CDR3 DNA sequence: TGTGCCAGCAGCCGCGGGAGCTCCTACAATGAGCAGTTCTTC. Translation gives CASSRGSSYNEQFF.

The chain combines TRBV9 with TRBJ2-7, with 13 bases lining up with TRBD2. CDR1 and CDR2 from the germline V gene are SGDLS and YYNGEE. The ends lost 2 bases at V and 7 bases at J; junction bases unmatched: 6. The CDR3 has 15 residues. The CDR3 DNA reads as TGTGCCAGCAGCGTTACTAGCGGGAGGGCCGGTGAGCAGTACTTC. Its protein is CASSVTSGRAGEQYF.

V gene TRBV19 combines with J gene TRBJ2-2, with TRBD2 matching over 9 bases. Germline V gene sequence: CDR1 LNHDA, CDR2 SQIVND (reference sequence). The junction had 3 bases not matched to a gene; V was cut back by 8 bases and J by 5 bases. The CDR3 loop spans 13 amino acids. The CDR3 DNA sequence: TGTGCCAGTTCCCTAGCGGGGACCGGGGAGCTGTTTTTT. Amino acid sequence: CASSLAGTGELFF.

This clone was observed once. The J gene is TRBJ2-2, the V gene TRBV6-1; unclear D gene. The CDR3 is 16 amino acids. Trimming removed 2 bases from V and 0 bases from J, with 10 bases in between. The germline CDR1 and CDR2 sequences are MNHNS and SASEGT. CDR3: CASSEFRTSNTGELFF. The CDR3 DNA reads TGTGCCAGCAGTGAATTTAGAACATCGAACACCGGGGAGCTGTTTTTT.

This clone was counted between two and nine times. CDR3 protein: CASSFMGPTSGGANEQFF. DNA of the CDR3: TGTGCCAGCAGCTTTATGGGGCCCACTAGCGGGGGGGCTAATGAGCAGTTCTTC. This chain uses TRBV5-6 with TRBJ2-1; TRBD2 matches 13 bases. This CDR3 has 18 amino acids. Unmatched junction bases numbered 12, after V lost 2 bases and J lost 7 bases. Germline V gene data show CDR1 as SGHDT and CDR2 as YYEEEE.

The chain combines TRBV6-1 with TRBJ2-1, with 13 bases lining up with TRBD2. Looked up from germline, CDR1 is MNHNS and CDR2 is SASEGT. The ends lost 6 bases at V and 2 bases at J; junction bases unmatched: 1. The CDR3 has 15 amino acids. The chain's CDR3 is CASRGTSGAYNEQFF. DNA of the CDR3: TGTGCCAGCAGGGGGACTAGCGGGGCCTACAATGAGCAGTTCTTC.

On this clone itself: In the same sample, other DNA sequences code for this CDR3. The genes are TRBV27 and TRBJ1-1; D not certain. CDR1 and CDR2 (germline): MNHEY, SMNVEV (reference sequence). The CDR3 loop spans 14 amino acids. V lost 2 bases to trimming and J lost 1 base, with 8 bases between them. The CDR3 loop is CASSLRGQNTEAFF. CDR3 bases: TGTGCCAGCAGTTTAAGAGGCCAGAACACTGAAGCTTTCTTT.